These T cell receptor beta chains were read from a single sample in a study of T-cell memory formation after mild COVID-19. TCRdb used MiXCR to reprocess the 5' RACE reads, holding one entry per CDR3 protein. The sample yields approximately 180,000 distinct CDR3 sequences, more than 15% seen once. Sequenced material: PBMCs or a T cell subset sorted from them (not recorded which). The source of these receptors is an adult woman who had mild COVID-19 (a few samples of this study predate the infection). Cell type and time point are not known. The CDR3 runs from the conserved cysteine through the conserved F or W. Each record gives: clone size, J gene, D gene, V gene, CDR3 DNA, CDR3 protein. D genes are given only for firm matches. Clone size appears in some rows only: once, few, many, or a class for an expanded clone.

clone size: few; J gene: TRBJ2-5; D gene: .; V gene: TRBV10-3; CDR3 DNA: TGTGCCTCTCAATCTCGTTCCGGGGAGACCCAGTACTTC; CDR3 protein: CASQSRSGETQYF
clone size: .; J gene: TRBJ2-7; D gene: .; V gene: TRBV6-1; CDR3 DNA: TGTGCCAGCCGGGCTGTCTACGAGCAGTACTTC; CDR3 protein: CASRAVYEQYF
clone size: few; J gene: TRBJ2-1; D gene: TRBD1; V gene: TRBV18; CDR3 DNA: TGTGCCAGCTCACGAGAGACAGGGGCCTACAATGAGCAGTTCTTC; CDR3 protein: CASSRETGAYNEQFF
clone size: .; J gene: TRBJ2-3; D gene: .; V gene: TRBV7-9; CDR3 DNA: TGTGCCAGCAGCTTAGACTCAGAGAGACACACAGATACGCAGTATTTT; CDR3 protein: CASSLDSERHTDTQYF
clone size: .; J gene: TRBJ1-1; D gene: .; V gene: TRBV7-7; CDR3 DNA: TGTGCCAGCAGCTTATACCCTGGGGCAGTTGAAGCTTTCTTT; CDR3 protein: CASSLYPGAVEAFF
clone size: few; J gene: TRBJ2-5; D gene: TRBD2; V gene: TRBV7-9; CDR3 DNA: TGTGCGAGCGCCGGTGGACTAGGACCCCAAGAGACCCAGTACTTC; CDR3 protein: CASAGGLGPQETQYF
clone size: .; J gene: TRBJ2-7; D gene: .; V gene: TRBV5-1; CDR3 DNA: TGCGCCAGCAGCGGGAGGGACAGCAATTTCTACGAGCAGTACTTC; CDR3 protein: CASSGRDSNFYEQYF
clone size: many; J gene: TRBJ2-2; D gene: .; V gene: TRBV4-3; CDR3 DNA: TGCGCCAGCAGCCAAGATAACATTTCGGGGGAGTGGAGCACCGGGGAGCTGTTTTTT; CDR3 protein: CASSQDNISGEWSTGELFF
clone size: many; J gene: TRBJ2-2; D gene: .; V gene: TRBV29-1; CDR3 DNA: TGCAGCGTTTTGGGGGGCTCGGGGAACACCGGGGAGCTGTTTTTT; CDR3 protein: CSVLGGSGNTGELFF
clone size: many; J gene: TRBJ2-6; D gene: .; V gene: TRBV20-1; CDR3 DNA: TGCAGTGCTAGAGTAGATCGACAGGCAACATCTGGGGCCAACGTCCTGACTTTC; CDR3 protein: CSARVDRQATSGANVLTF
clone size: many; J gene: TRBJ1-1; D gene: .; V gene: TRBV12-3/TRBV12-4; CDR3 DNA: TGTGCCAGCAGCTTATCAATGGGGATCACTGAAGCTTTCTTT; CDR3 protein: CASSLSMGITEAFF
clone size: .; J gene: TRBJ2-4; D gene: .; V gene: TRBV9; CDR3 DNA: TGTGCCAGCAGCGTAGTGGGGACAAGCCTTATTCAGTACTTC; CDR3 protein: CASSVVGTSLIQYF
clone size: many; J gene: TRBJ2-1; D gene: TRBD2; V gene: TRBV7-9; CDR3 DNA: TGTGCCAGCGGACTAGCGGGGGCCCTCTTGTACAATGAGCAGTTCTTC; CDR3 protein: CASGLAGALLYNEQFF
clone size: few; J gene: TRBJ2-3; D gene: TRBD2; V gene: TRBV10-3; CDR3 DNA: TGTGCTACCCGACTAGCGGTAAGCACAGATACGCAGTATTTT; CDR3 protein: CATRLAVSTDTQYF
clone size: .; J gene: TRBJ1-4; D gene: TRBD1; V gene: TRBV19; CDR3 DNA: TGTGCCAGTAGTAGGTCCTCGGGACAGGGGGCGGATGAAAAACTGTTTTTT; CDR3 protein: CASSRSSGQGADEKLFF
clone size: .; J gene: TRBJ2-2; D gene: .; V gene: TRBV12-3/TRBV12-4; CDR3 DNA: TGTGCCAGCAAAAGGACTATTACCGGGGAGCTGTTTTTT; CDR3 protein: CASKRTITGELFF
clone size: .; J gene: TRBJ2-7; D gene: TRBD2; V gene: TRBV5-1; CDR3 DNA: TGCGCCAGCAGCAAGGCTAGCGGGGGGCATGCCGCCTACGAGCAGTACTTC; CDR3 protein: CASSKASGGHAAYEQYF
clone size: .; J gene: TRBJ2-7; D gene: .; V gene: TRBV5-1; CDR3 DNA: TGCGCCAGCAGCCCCAAGGGAACTGGACGGTTTAGGAGCTCCTACGAGCAGTACTTC; CDR3 protein: CASSPKGTGRFRSSYEQYF
clone size: .; J gene: TRBJ1-2; D gene: .; V gene: TRBV7-2; CDR3 DNA: TGTGCCAGCAGCTTAAGGTTGAGTGGTACGCGGGGCTACACCTTC; CDR3 protein: CASSLRLSGTRGYTF
clone size: .; J gene: TRBJ2-1; D gene: .; V gene: TRBV5-1; CDR3 DNA: TGCGCCAGCAGCTTGGGGAGGCTTTCCTACAATGAGCAGTTCTTC; CDR3 protein: CASSLGRLSYNEQFF
clone size: few; J gene: TRBJ1-2; D gene: .; V gene: TRBV2; CDR3 DNA: TGTGCCAAAGAACCGCAGAGTGGGTATGGCTACACCTTC; CDR3 protein: CAKEPQSGYGYTF
clone size: .; J gene: TRBJ2-3; D gene: .; V gene: TRBV12-3/TRBV12-4; CDR3 DNA: TGTGCCAGCAGTTTAGCGGGTAGAAACACAGATACGCAGTATTTT; CDR3 protein: CASSLAGRNTDTQYF
clone size: .; J gene: TRBJ1-1; D gene: TRBD1; V gene: TRBV10-3; CDR3 DNA: TGTGCCATCAGTAAGACAGGGGGAGGAGCTTTCTTT; CDR3 protein: CAISKTGGGAFF
clone size: .; J gene: TRBJ1-4; D gene: .; V gene: TRBV20-1; CDR3 DNA: TGCAGTGCTCCTGATGCGGCAGCCAATTTAGAAAAACTGTTTTTT; CDR3 protein: CSAPDAAANLEKLFF
clone size: few; J gene: TRBJ1-4; D gene: TRBD1; V gene: TRBV5-5; CDR3 DNA: TGTGCCAGCAGCCTAGGGACAGCTAATGAAAAACTGTTTTTT; CDR3 protein: CASSLGTANEKLFF
clone size: many; J gene: TRBJ2-4; D gene: .; V gene: TRBV29-1; CDR3 DNA: TGCAGCGTTGTTCTGGGGGCAGACATTCAGTACTTC; CDR3 protein: CSVVLGADIQYF
clone size: few; J gene: TRBJ1-2; D gene: .; V gene: TRBV12-3/TRBV12-4; CDR3 DNA: TGTGCCAGCAGTTTGACCGGGACTGGCTACACCTTC; CDR3 protein: CASSLTGTGYTF
clone size: few; J gene: TRBJ2-1; D gene: .; V gene: TRBV6-2/TRBV6-3; CDR3 DNA: TGTGCCAGCAGTCACTTTCGAGAGCAGTTCTTC; CDR3 protein: CASSHFREQFF
clone size: few; J gene: TRBJ2-1; D gene: TRBD2; V gene: TRBV27; CDR3 DNA: TGTGCCAGCAGTTCCCCGCCGACTAGCGGGGGGGACAATGAGCAGTTCTTC; CDR3 protein: CASSSPPTSGGDNEQFF
clone size: .; J gene: TRBJ2-1; D gene: .; V gene: TRBV7-3; CDR3 DNA: TGTGCCAGCAGCTTAAGCGGCAGGGTTGAGCAGTTCTTC; CDR3 protein: CASSLSGRVEQFF
clone size: few; J gene: TRBJ1-5; D gene: .; V gene: TRBV9; CDR3 DNA: TGTGCCAGCAGCGTAGGAGGGGACGATCAGCCCCAGCATTTT; CDR3 protein: CASSVGGDDQPQHF
clone size: few; J gene: TRBJ2-1; D gene: .; V gene: TRBV7-9; CDR3 DNA: TGTGCCAGCAGCTCACCAGGGCGGGGCGGCGAGCAGTTCTTC; CDR3 protein: CASSSPGRGGEQFF
clone size: .; J gene: TRBJ1-1; D gene: TRBD1; V gene: TRBV12-3/TRBV12-4; CDR3 DNA: TGTGCCAGCAGTTTATCGACAGGGCGGACTGAAGCTTTCTTT; CDR3 protein: CASSLSTGRTEAFF
clone size: .; J gene: TRBJ2-7; D gene: TRBD2; V gene: TRBV9; CDR3 DNA: TGTGCCAGCAGCGTAGGGTCTAGCGGGAGGTACGAGCAGTACTTC; CDR3 protein: CASSVGSSGRYEQYF
clone size: many; J gene: TRBJ2-7; D gene: TRBD2; V gene: TRBV6-5; CDR3 DNA: TGTGCCAGCAGTTCCCGGCTAGCGGGACACTACGAGCAGTACTTC; CDR3 protein: CASSSRLAGHYEQYF
clone size: many; J gene: TRBJ2-1; D gene: .; V gene: TRBV29-1; CDR3 DNA: TGCAGCGTTGAAGATCTGTCAGGGAGGATGAATGAGCAGTTCTTC; CDR3 protein: CSVEDLSGRMNEQFF
clone size: .; J gene: TRBJ2-4; D gene: .; V gene: TRBV7-2; CDR3 DNA: TGTGCCAGCAGCCCCCCCGGGGCGGACATTCAGTACTTC; CDR3 protein: CASSPPGADIQYF
clone size: few; J gene: TRBJ1-1; D gene: .; V gene: TRBV10-3; CDR3 DNA: TGTGCCATCAGCGAGGGGCTGGACACTGAAGCTTTCTTT; CDR3 protein: CAISEGLDTEAFF
clone size: few; J gene: TRBJ1-2; D gene: TRBD1; V gene: TRBV7-2; CDR3 DNA: TGTGCCAGCAGCCCGAGCACAGGGGCGCCCAACTATGGCTACACCTTC; CDR3 protein: CASSPSTGAPNYGYTF
clone size: .; J gene: TRBJ2-3; D gene: .; V gene: TRBV5-1; CDR3 DNA: TGCGCCAGCAGCTTGGCCGGACCCCGAGGAGGAAATACGCAGTATTTT; CDR3 protein: CASSLAGPRGGNTQYF
clone size: few; J gene: TRBJ2-2; D gene: .; V gene: TRBV3-1; CDR3 DNA: TGTGCCAGCAGCCAAGGGACGGAGCTGTTTTTT; CDR3 protein: CASSQGTELFF
clone size: .; J gene: TRBJ2-1; D gene: .; V gene: TRBV4-2; CDR3 DNA: TGTGCCAGCAGCCAAGATTTGACCGGGCACATCTACAATGAGCAGTTCTTC; CDR3 protein: CASSQDLTGHIYNEQFF
clone size: many; J gene: TRBJ2-6; D gene: .; V gene: TRBV5-5; CDR3 DNA: TGTGCCAGCAGCTTGGGTCAATTAGAATTCTCTGGGGCCAACGTCCTGACTTTC; CDR3 protein: CASSLGQLEFSGANVLTF
clone size: .; J gene: TRBJ2-1; D gene: TRBD2; V gene: TRBV12-3/TRBV12-4; CDR3 DNA: TGTGCCAGCAGTTTAGCGCTTGGGACTAGCGGATACAATGAGCAGTTCTTC; CDR3 protein: CASSLALGTSGYNEQFF
clone size: few; J gene: TRBJ2-1; D gene: TRBD2; V gene: TRBV7-2; CDR3 DNA: TGTGCCAGCAGCTTATTTGCTAGCGGGAGGGCTAGTGAGCAGTTCTTC; CDR3 protein: CASSLFASGRASEQFF
clone size: few; J gene: TRBJ1-5; D gene: .; V gene: TRBV6-6; CDR3 DNA: TGTGCCAGCAGTTACAGGGGAGGCAATCAGCCCCAGCATTTT; CDR3 protein: CASSYRGGNQPQHF
clone size: few; J gene: TRBJ2-5; D gene: TRBD1; V gene: TRBV5-1; CDR3 DNA: TGCGCCAGCAGCACTGGACAGGCGGGAGAGACCCAGTACTTC; CDR3 protein: CASSTGQAGETQYF
clone size: .; J gene: TRBJ1-1; D gene: .; V gene: TRBV2; CDR3 DNA: TGTGCCAGCAGTGAACGGATAGGGGGGGCGACGGCTGAAGCTTTCTTT; CDR3 protein: CASSERIGGATAEAFF
clone size: .; J gene: TRBJ2-7; D gene: .; V gene: TRBV19; CDR3 DNA: TGTGCCAGTAGTGTAGAGCCCAGAAACGAGCAGTACTTC; CDR3 protein: CASSVEPRNEQYF
clone size: .; J gene: TRBJ1-2; D gene: TRBD1; V gene: TRBV4-1; CDR3 DNA: TGCGCCAGCAGCCAAGATCTTAGCAGGGGGCACTATGGCTACACCTTC; CDR3 protein: CASSQDLSRGHYGYTF